This is a list of T cell receptor beta chains from one sample in a study of blood T cell repertoires in COVID-19. The assay was immunoSEQ multiplex PCR, and TCRdb's table has in-frame clones only and misses some. The sample records approximately 460,000 clones, about 88% being singletons. The sequencing sample was made of peripheral blood. The origin of the receptors is a young man with COVID-19, enrolled during active disease. Each CDR3 is given with its conserved first and last residue. D genes are given only for firm matches. Clone size is stated in some rows and not others, as once, few, many or a class when expanded.

cdr3_nt cdr3_aa j_call v_call d_call clone_size
TGTGCCAGCTCAACCGGGACAGGGGGACTACTTTCACCCCTCCACTTT CASSTGTGGLLSPLHF TRBJ1-6 TRBV18 TRBD1 .
TGCAGTGCTAGAGTAGGGTTAGGGGAGTACTTC CSARVGLGEYF TRBJ2-7 TRBV20-1 . .
TGCAGCGTTTCGGAGACAGGGGGCGAGCAGTACTTC CSVSETGGEQYF TRBJ2-7 TRBV29-1 TRBD1 .
TGTGCCAGCAGTGAATGGCAGGGGGCGGCGGTCAATGAGCAGTTCTTC CASSEWQGAAVNEQFF TRBJ2-1 TRBV6-1 TRBD1 .
TGTGCCAGCAGCCATCGGGAGACAGGGCAAGCTTTCTTT CASSHRETGQAFF TRBJ1-1 TRBV7-8 TRBD1 .
TGTGCCAGCAGCTTAGATGGGAGCTACTACGAGCAGTACTTC CASSLDGSYYEQYF TRBJ2-7 TRBV5-6 . .
TGTGCCAGCAGCCACAGGGGGAGGACCGGGGAGCTGTTTTTT CASSHRGRTGELFF TRBJ2-2 TRBV3-1/TRBV3-2 . once
TGCGCCAGCAGCCAAGAAATCGCAACTAATGAAAAACTGTTTTTT CASSQEIATNEKLFF TRBJ1-4 TRBV4-1 . .
TGTGCCAGCTCACCGTCGACAGATAACTATGGCTACACCTTC CASSPSTDNYGYTF TRBJ1-2 TRBV18 . .
TGTGCCAGCAGCTTGGCCACCTACGAGCAGTACTTC CASSLATYEQYF TRBJ2-7 TRBV5-5 . .
TGTGCCAGCATCCCAGAAGAGACAGGGGCTTCCGGCTACACCTTC CASIPEETGASGYTF TRBJ1-2 TRBV6-5 TRBD1 .
TGCGCCAGCAGCCAATTCCTGAACACCGGGGAGCTGTTTTTT CASSQFLNTGELFF TRBJ2-2 TRBV4-1 . .
TGTGCCAGCAGTTACTCGAGACAGACGAACACTGAAGCTTTCTTT CASSYSRQTNTEAFF TRBJ1-1 TRBV6-5 . .
TGTGCCAGCAGGGTACAGATTCCCGATGGCTACACCTTC CASRVQIPDGYTF TRBJ1-2 TRBV6-5 . few
TGTGCCAGCTCGTCGACAGGGTTCAAGGAGACCCAGTACTTC CASSSTGFKETQYF TRBJ2-5 TRBV18 TRBD1 .
TGTGCCAGCAAGACCACAGGGGGCAACTCTGAAGCTTTCTTT CASKTTGGNSEAFF TRBJ1-1 TRBV6-5 TRBD1 .
TGTGCCAGTAGTATAAGGATGCTGGCAGGGGCTAACACTGAAGCTTTCTTT CASSIRMLAGANTEAFF TRBJ1-1 TRBV19 . .
TGTGCCAGCAGCTCAACTAGGGCGGGAGACCACAATGAGCAGTTCTTC CASSSTRAGDHNEQFF TRBJ2-1 TRBV7-8 TRBD2 .
TGTGCCAGCAGTTATCGCTCTAGCGGCACAGATACGCAGTATTTT CASSYRSSGTDTQYF TRBJ2-3 TRBV6-6 . .
TGTGCCAGCTCACCACTAAGAGTGACAGGGGGCGTAATCACCTACGAGCAGTACTTC CASSPLRVTGGVITYEQYF TRBJ2-7 TRBV18 TRBD1 .
TGTGCCAGCAGCCCCCCGGGTTCCAGGGCCTACGAGCAGTACTTC CASSPPGSRAYEQYF TRBJ2-7 TRBV28 . .
TGTGCCAGCAGCCAAGAGCTCCCTACGGATACGCAGTATTTT CASSQELPTDTQYF TRBJ2-3 TRBV3-1/TRBV3-2 . .
TGTGCCACCGCTGGGACTGGAAGAAACAATGAGCAGTTCTTC CATAGTGRNNEQFF TRBJ2-1 TRBV19 . .
TGTGCCAGTAGTGACCGGGACAGGGGGCTTAACTATGGCTACACCTTC CASSDRDRGLNYGYTF TRBJ1-2 TRBV19 TRBD1 .
TGTGCCAGTAGTATATCAGAGAACACCGGGGAGCTGTTTTTT CASSISENTGELFF TRBJ2-2 TRBV19 . .
TGCGCCAGCAGCCAGGCCCCCGCAGGGTCAGGCAATCAGCCCCAGCATTTT CASSQAPAGSGNQPQHF TRBJ1-5 TRBV4-1 . .
TGTGCCAGCTCCGTCCGGGACAAATTCTACGAGCAGTACTTC CASSVRDKFYEQYF TRBJ2-7 TRBV18 . .
TGTGCCAGCAGCCAACAGCAGGGTTTTAGCTCACCCCTCCACTTT CASSQQQGFSSPLHF TRBJ1-6 TRBV4-2 . .
TGTGCCAGTAGTATCGGCGGGTTTGGGAATGAGCAGTTCTTC CASSIGGFGNEQFF TRBJ2-1 TRBV19 . .
TGTGCCAGCGGGCCGGGATCAGGGACCCAGTACTTC CASGPGSGTQYF TRBJ2-5 TRBV25-1 . .
TGTGCCAGCAGCGTCGGCGGGAGAGCCAATGAGCAGTTCTTC CASSVGGRANEQFF TRBJ2-1 TRBV9 TRBD2 .
TGTGCCAGCAGCAACAGGGATGGCTCACCCCTCCACTTT CASSNRDGSPLHF TRBJ1-6 TRBV3-1/TRBV3-2 . .
TGTGCCAGCAGCTTGGAGCCGGGTTCCTTCGTTCAGTACTTC CASSLEPGSFVQYF TRBJ2-4 TRBV5-6 . .
TGTGCCAGCAGCCTCTGGGCAGGTACCACCGGGGAGCTGTTTTTT CASSLWAGTTGELFF TRBJ2-2 TRBV2 . .
TGTGCCAGTAGAGACAGGGGGGGACTAGCGGGAGGTAAAAACATTCAGTACTTC CASRDRGGLAGGKNIQYF TRBJ2-4 TRBV19 TRBD2 .
TGCGCCAGCAGCCAAGAGGGGGCCCTCCTACGGGAGCAGTACTTC CASSQEGALLREQYF TRBJ2-7 TRBV4-1 . .
TGCGCCAGCAGCCAGAAGACCCCGGGACTAGCGGGAGGGCTAAAGAACGAGCAGTACTTC CASSQKTPGLAGGLKNEQYF TRBJ2-7 TRBV4-1 TRBD2 .
TGTGCCAGTAGTACAGACAGGGGAGATTCACCCCTCCACTTT CASSTDRGDSPLHF TRBJ1-6 TRBV19 TRBD1 .
TGTGCCAGCAGCTCGGACAGCTACGAGCAGTACTTC CASSSDSYEQYF TRBJ2-7 TRBV2 . .
TGTGCCAGCAGCGTGGGAACCGGGGGAAAACTGTTTTTT CASSVGTGGKLFF TRBJ1-4 TRBV7-6 . .
TGTGCCAGCAGCGACAGGGGGCGCGCTGGCACTGAAGCTTTCTTT CASSDRGRAGTEAFF TRBJ1-1 TRBV27 TRBD1 .
TGTGCCAGTAGGGACATAGGACAAGAGACCCAGTACTTC CASRDIGQETQYF TRBJ2-5 TRBV19 . .
TGTGCCAGCAGCTTACCCCTAGCCGACCAAGAGACCCAGTACTTC CASSLPLADQETQYF TRBJ2-5 TRBV7-9 . .
TGTGCCAGCAGCTTGGACAGGGGACTGGGTCAGCCCCAGCATTTT CASSLDRGLGQPQHF TRBJ1-5 TRBV5-6 TRBD1 .
TGTGCCACCAGCAGAGAGAAGGGGTTTCGTTATGGCTACACCTTC CATSREKGFRYGYTF TRBJ1-2 TRBV15 . once
TGTGCCAGTAGTATCCTGTCCCGAGGATCGGCAGAAAAACTGTTTTTT CASSILSRGSAEKLFF TRBJ1-4 TRBV19 . .
TGTGCCAGCAGCTTCCAGGCCGGGGGGAGGGCCGTCGAGACGCAGTATTTT CASSFQAGGRAVETQYF TRBJ2-3 TRBV7-3 TRBD2 .
TGCGCCAGCAGCCAAGATCATAGACAGAGTGCCGATGAGCAGTTCTTC CASSQDHRQSADEQFF TRBJ2-1 TRBV4-1 . few
TGTGCCAGCAGACGGACTAGCGGGGGCCAAGAGACCCAGTACTTC CASRRTSGGQETQYF TRBJ2-5 TRBV3-1/TRBV3-2 TRBD2 .
TGTGCCTGGAGTGGACAGCCAAATAGCAATCAGCCCCAGCATTTT CAWSGQPNSNQPQHF TRBJ1-5 TRBV30 . .
TGCAACGCGAACGGCTACACCTTC CNANGYTF TRBJ1-2 TRBV20-1 . .
TGTGCCAGCAGTTACGAAAACAAGAAAGGCTACACCTTC CASSYENKKGYTF TRBJ1-2 TRBV6-2/TRBV6-3 . .